This T cell receptor (beta chain) was found in a study of PD-L1 blockade in urothelial cancer. About the study: Prior chemotherapy ranged from 0 to 3 regimens per patient. There were a median of around 140,000 T cells in blood samples.

The CDR3 is 13 residues long. With V trimmed by 0 bases and J by 4 bases, 0 bases remained unmatched. Germline V gene lookup returns CDR1 SGHRS and CDR2 YFSETQ. Urothelial carcinoma in patients was locally advanced or metastatic. This clone was observed a few times. Each PCR received spiked synthetic TCR analog templates. Assay: immunoSEQ multiplex PCR; the TCRdb copy retains only in-frame clones and omits some. Of 55,000 to 70,000 clones in the sample, around 80% were seen once. This specimen was PBMCs, taken around atezolizumab (anti-PD-L1) treatment. The clonotype originates from a man aged 65-85 years with urothelial cancer. The chain recombines TRBV5-1 with TRBJ1-1, with TRBD1 matching over 7 bases. CDR3 sequence: CASSLDRGTEAFF. As DNA, the CDR3 is TGCGCCAGCAGCTTGGACAGGGGCACTGAAGCTTTCTTT.